These 3 T cell receptor beta chains were sequenced from one sample in a study of T cell clonality in common variable immunodeficiency (dated by TCRdb to 2014 to 2015). Preparation of the library involved the immunoSEQ multiplex PCR assay. As stored in TCRdb, this immuneACCESS dataset retains in-frame rearrangements with V and J assigned. A fraction of the clones does not appear; measured against another copy, unresolved V genes explain less than half of the discrepancy, and the remainder lacks a known reason. For this sample, 30,000 to 40,000 clones are listed, none of them singletons. The ten largest account for around a tenth of the sample. Specimen: peripheral blood mononuclear cells. The receptors originated from a person aged 18 to 70 in good health.

This clone has a count of ten or more. The read terminates 3 residues ahead of where the CDR3 ends, so the germline J gene completes it. V is TRBV19 and J is TRBJ1-2, with TRBD1 matching over 9 bases. J gave up 4 bases and V 5 bases, and 14 bases lay outside the gene matches. Germline V gives CDR1 LNHDA, CDR2 SQIVND (reference sequence). CDR3 length equals 17 residues. CDR3 in amino acids: CASSASGTGLSGYGYTF. The part of the CDR3 DNA that was read is TGTGCCAGTAGTGCCTCCGGGACAGGGCTTTCAGGCTATGGC.

This clone has just a few counts. The read halts 3 residues ahead of the CDR3 end, with the missing end drawn from the germline J gene. The V gene is TRBV20-1, the J gene TRBJ2-5, with 10 bases identical to TRBD1. CDR1 and CDR2 from the germline V gene are DFQATT and SNEGSKA (reference sequence). The CDR3 sequence is 15 residues long. J lost 1 base, V lost 6 bases, and 8 bases had no gene match. This chain's CDR3 is CSAEGTGDIQETQYF. CDR3 DNA, as far as it was read: TGCAGTGCCGAGGGGACAGGGGATATCCAAGAGACC.

This clone was recorded at least ten times. From the germline J gene comes the end of the CDR3, since the read stops 3 residues before it. The V gene is TRBV10-1, the J gene TRBJ2-7; D remains unclear. V was pared by 3 bases and J by 5 bases, with 8 bases between. CDR1 is WNHNN, CDR2 SYGVQD, per germline (reference sequence). This CDR3 spans 12 amino acids. CDR3 DNA, as far as it was read: TGCGCCAGCAGTGACAGGTTACACGAG. Amino acids: CASSDRLHE. The whole CDR3 region reads CASSDRLHEQYF.